One sample yielded the 16 T cell receptor beta chains listed below, sequenced in a study of blood T cell repertoires in COVID-19 (dated by TCRdb to the early 2020s). Library generation was performed with the immunoSEQ multiplex PCR assay. Drawn from immuneACCESS, this table holds only the in-frame rearrangements with V and J called that TCRdb kept. Clones are partly lost; checked studies trace under half to an unresolved V gene and leave the rest unexplained. The sample table shows some 250,000 clones, and around 90% are seen once. Clones ranked in the top ten supply roughly 0.8% of the sample. Sequenced sample: peripheral blood. The receptors here all came from a woman aged 25 to 39 with acute or convalescent COVID-19.

The genes are TRBV5-1 and TRBJ2-1; 9 nucleotides align to TRBD1. CDR3 length equals 13 residues. J gave up 8 bases and V 2 bases, and 2 bases lay outside the gene matches. From germline, CDR1 is SGHRS and CDR2 YFSETQ. The CDR3 coding sequence is TGCGCCAGCAGCTTACAGGGGGCCCATGAGCAGTTCTTC. This sequence encodes CASSLQGAHEQFF.

The V call is TRBV5-4, the J call TRBJ2-7; 7 positions agree with TRBD2. The CDR3 is 14 amino acids. The ends lost 4 bases at V and 4 bases at J; junction bases unmatched: 8. Germline loops: CDR1 SGHNT, CDR2 YYREEE (reference sequence). CDR3 loop: CASSGGTMPYEQYF. CDR3 bases: TGTGCCAGCAGCGGAGGGACTATGCCATACGAGCAGTACTTC.

This clone has a handful of counts. V and J are TRBV11-2 and TRBJ1-5; D ambiguous. V lost 0 bases and J lost 4, with 7 bases in between. There are 14 residues in the CDR3. The V gene's germline CDR1 is SGHAT and CDR2 FQNNGV. The DNA for the CDR3 is TGTGCCAGCAGCTTAGATGACGGGAATCAGCCCCAGCATTTT. Its translation is CASSLDDGNQPQHF.

This chain joins TRBV9 and TRBJ1-1, with 8 nucleotides matching TRBD1. CDR3 length: 14 residues. Germline lookup yields CDR1 SGDLS and CDR2 YYNGEE. V trimming: 3 bases; J trimming: 4 bases; junction bases outside the gene matches: 5. CDR3 residues: CASSADRGGTEAFF. The DNA for the CDR3 is TGTGCCAGCAGCGCCGACAGGGGCGGCACTGAAGCTTTCTTT.

This clone appeared a few times. The genes are TRBV9 and TRBJ2-5; D is perhaps TRBD2 (5 bases). Trimming pared 3 bases from V and 0 bases from J, leaving 9 bases between. Germline CDR1 reads SGDLS; CDR2 reads YYNGEE. The CDR3 has 14 amino acids. This CDR3 is CASSGGGYQETQYF. In DNA, the CDR3 is TGTGCCAGCAGCGGAGGAGGCTACCAAGAGACCCAGTACTTC.

The rearrangement uses TRBV5-1 and TRBJ2-2, with 12 bases that match TRBD1. The CDR3 is 15 residues long. Germline values: CDR1 SGHRS, CDR2 YFSETQ. The trim removed 5 bases at V and 5 bases at J, leaving 4 bases unmatched. The CDR3 bases are TGCGCCAGCAGACTGGGACAGGGGGCAACCGGGGAGCTGTTTTTT. Translated: CASRLGQGATGELFF.

This clone has a handful of counts. The V and J genes are TRBV5-1 and TRBJ2-7; 8 bases are a match to TRBD2. From germline, CDR1 is SGHRS and CDR2 YFSETQ. CDR3 length equals 14 residues. With V trimmed by 4 bases and J by 2 bases, 5 bases remained unmatched. CDR3 amino acids: CASSLNSGTYEQYF. DNA of the CDR3: TGCGCCAGCAGCCTAAATAGCGGGACCTACGAGCAGTACTTC. Together with reference TRBV5-1 and TRBJ2-7, the CDR3 gives the full variable domain: KAGVTQTPRYLIKTRGQQVTLSCSPISGHRSVSWYQQTPGQGLQFLFEYFSETQRNKGNFPGRFSGRQFSNSRSEMNVSTLELGDSALYLCASSLNSGTYEQYFGPGTRLTVT.

The chain joins TRBV29-1 to TRBJ1-2; D might be TRBD1 (6 bases). Germline V lookup: CDR1 SQVTM, CDR2 ANQGSEA. The CDR3 is 11 residues long. V was trimmed by 4 bases and J by 7 bases, leaving 10 bases between them. The CDR3 DNA reads TGCAGCGTTGGGGGGGGCAGTGGCTACACCTTC. Translated: CSVGGGSGYTF.

The V gene is TRBV12-3 or TRBV12-4, the J gene TRBJ1-2; D is unclear. The ends were cut back, 7 bases at V and 0 bases at J, with 6 bases in the middle. This CDR3 has 12 residues. The CDR3 DNA sequence: TGTGCCAGCACTACAGCTAACTATGGCTACACCTTC. This gives the protein CASTTANYGYTF.

The V gene is TRBV12-5, the J gene TRBJ1-1; 7 bases are a match to TRBD1. The junction had 2 bases not matched to a gene; V was cut back by 6 bases and J by 4 bases. The CDR3 extends over 12 amino acids. Germline CDR1 is LGHNT and CDR2 is FRNRAP. The CDR3 is CASGTGATEAFF. The CDR3 region has the DNA TGTGCTAGTGGCACAGGGGCCACTGAAGCTTTCTTT.

The rearrangement links TRBV5-8 to TRBJ1-5, with D unresolved. Germline CDR1 is SGHTS and CDR2 is YDEGEE. This CDR3 spans 13 amino acids. The V end lost 1 base, the J end lost 7 bases, and 9 bases lay between the germline ends. CDR3 sequence: CASSLPEGQPQHF. CDR3 in DNA: TGTGCCAGCAGCTTGCCCGAGGGACAGCCCCAGCATTTT.

The rearrangement uses TRBV18 and TRBJ1-4, with TRBD1 matching 9 bases. The CDR3 sequence is 15 residues long. With 1 base clipped from V and 5 bases from J, the junction kept 2 bases outside the gene matches. The germline CDR1 and CDR2 sequences are KGHSH and LQKENI. CDR3 protein: CASSPLTGGNEKLFF. The CDR3 DNA reads TGTGCCAGCTCACCACTTACAGGGGGCAATGAAAAACTGTTTTTT. The full variable domain, with the rest looked up from reference TRBV18 and TRBJ1-4, is NAGVMQNPRHLVRRRGQEARLRCSPMKGHSHVYWYRQLPEEGLKFMVYLQKENIIDESGMPKERFSAEFPKEGPSILRIQQVVRGDSAAYFCASSPLTGGNEKLFFGSGTQLSVL.

The rearrangement links TRBV29-1 to TRBJ1-2; the match to TRBD1 covers 9 bases. Per germline, CDR1 SQVTM and CDR2 ANQGSEA. V lost 7 bases, J lost 2 bases, and 14 bases stayed unmatched. The CDR3 has 16 residues. The CDR3 here is CSEPDTGGKGNYGYTF. The CDR3 region has the DNA TGCAGCGAGCCGGATACAGGGGGCAAAGGAAACTATGGCTACACCTTC.

The chain carries TRBV24-1 and TRBJ1-2; 7 bases are a match to TRBD1. V dropped 4 bases and J dropped 5; count of bases not matched to a gene: 3. Germline V CDR1 and CDR2: KGHDR, SFDVKD. CDR3 size: 13 residues. The CDR3 sequence is CATSDRDSYGYTF. In DNA form, the CDR3 reads TGTGCCACCAGTGACCGGGACAGTTATGGCTACACCTTC.

The CDR3 nucleotides are TGTGCCATCCGTTTAGGAGCTAGCTGGAATGACAATGAGCAGTTCTTC. This sequence encodes CAIRLGASWNDNEQFF. The chain recombines TRBV10-3 with TRBJ2-1; weak D call: TRBD2 (5 bases). This CDR3 has 16 residues. Germline V gene sequence: CDR1 ENHRY, CDR2 SYGVKD. V shed 8 bases and J shed 5 bases, with 22 bases lying between them.

The chain is built from TRBV3-1 (or the pseudogene TRBV3-2) and TRBJ1-2, with TRBD1 identical over 9 bases. After removal of 0 bases from V and 5 bases from J, the junction contained 1 base not matched to a gene. This CDR3 region has 14 residues. Germline CDR1 LGHDT, CDR2 YNNKEL (reference sequence). CDR3 sequence (DNA): TGTGCCAGCAGCCAAGATGGACAGGGGTATGGCTACACCTTC. Its translation: CASSQDGQGYGYTF.